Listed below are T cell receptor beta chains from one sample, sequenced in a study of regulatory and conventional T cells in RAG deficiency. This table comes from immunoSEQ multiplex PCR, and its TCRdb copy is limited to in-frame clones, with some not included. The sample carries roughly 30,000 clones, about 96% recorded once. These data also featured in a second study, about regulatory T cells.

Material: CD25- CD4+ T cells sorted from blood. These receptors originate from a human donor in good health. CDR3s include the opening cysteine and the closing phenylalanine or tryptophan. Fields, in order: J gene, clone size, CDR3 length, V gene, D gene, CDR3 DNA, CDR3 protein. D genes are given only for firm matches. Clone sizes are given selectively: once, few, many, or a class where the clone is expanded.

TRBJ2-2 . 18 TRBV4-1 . TGCGCCAGCAGCCAAACCATTACCCCTACTCTTAACACCGGGGAGCTGTTTTTT CASSQTITPTLNTGELFF
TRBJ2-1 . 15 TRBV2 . TGTGCCAGCAGTGCCGGCAGGGGGACTTACAATGAGCAGTTCTTC CASSAGRGTYNEQFF
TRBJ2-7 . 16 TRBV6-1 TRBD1 TGTGCCAGCAGTGAAAGGGGGGACAGGTACTCCTACGAGCAGTACTTC CASSERGDRYSYEQYF
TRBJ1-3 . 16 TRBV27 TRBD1 TGTGCCAGCAGCTTCACCGGGGACAGCTCTGGAAACACCATATATTTT CASSFTGDSSGNTIYF
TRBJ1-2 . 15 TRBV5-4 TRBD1 TGTGCCAGCAGCTTTATGGACAGGGGTCACTATGGCTACACCTTC CASSFMDRGHYGYTF
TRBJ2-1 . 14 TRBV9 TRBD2 TGTGCCAGCAGCGTTGCGGGAGCGGGCAATGAGCAGTTCTTC CASSVAGAGNEQFF
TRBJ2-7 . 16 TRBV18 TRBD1 TGTGCCAGCTCACAATACCCCGGGACAGGGGGCTACGAGCAGTACTTC CASSQYPGTGGYEQYF
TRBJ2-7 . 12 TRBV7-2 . TGTGCCAGCAGCTTAGTCCAGGACGAGCAGTACTTC CASSLVQDEQYF
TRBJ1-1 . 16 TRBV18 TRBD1 TGTGCCAGCTCACCAGCGCAGGGGGCGTTGAGCACTGAAGCTTTCTTT CASSPAQGALSTEAFF
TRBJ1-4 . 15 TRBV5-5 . TGTGCCAGCAGCTTGCTCCCGGGAACTAATGAAAAACTGTTTTTT CASSLLPGTNEKLFF
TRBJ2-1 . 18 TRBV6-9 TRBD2 TGTGCCAGCAGTTATCTACTAGCGGGAGGGCGGGACCAGGGTGAGCAGTTCTTC CASSYLLAGGRDQGEQFF
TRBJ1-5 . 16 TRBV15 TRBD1 TGTGCCACCAGCAGACGAACGACAGGGGGCAATCAGCCCCAGCATTTT CATSRRTTGGNQPQHF
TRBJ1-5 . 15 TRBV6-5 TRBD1 TGTGCCAGCAGTCAGGGGGCGTCGAGCAATCAGCCCCAGCATTTT CASSQGASSNQPQHF
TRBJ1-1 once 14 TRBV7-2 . TGTGCCAGCAGCAAGGAAGGGGGGAACACTGAAGCTTTCTTT CASSKEGGNTEAFF
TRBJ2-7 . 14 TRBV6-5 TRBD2 TGTGCCAGCATGCCTAGCGGGGGGGCTTACGAGCAGTACTTC CASMPSGGAYEQYF
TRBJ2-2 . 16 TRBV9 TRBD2 TGTGCCAGCCGACTAGCGGGAGGGCCCGACACCGGGGAGCTGTTTTTT CASRLAGGPDTGELFF
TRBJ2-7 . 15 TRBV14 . TGTGCCAGCAGCCAGGCCGGGAAGAGCTCCTACGAGCAGTACTTC CASSQAGKSSYEQYF
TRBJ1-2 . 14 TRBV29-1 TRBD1 TGCAGCGTTGTTGGGGGACAGGGGGGGTATGGCTACACCTTC CSVVGGQGGYGYTF
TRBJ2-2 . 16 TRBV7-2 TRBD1 TGTGCCAGCAGAGACAGGGGGCTCGGGAACACCGGGGAGCTGTTTTTT CASRDRGLGNTGELFF
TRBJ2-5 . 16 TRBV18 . TGTGCCAGCTCACCGGGAGGACGCGGGGACCAAGAGACCCAGTACTTC CASSPGGRGDQETQYF
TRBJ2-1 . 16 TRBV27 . TGTGCCAGCAGTCCGTCGAAGGGGATCAGGTACAATGAGCAGTTCTTC CASSPSKGIRYNEQFF
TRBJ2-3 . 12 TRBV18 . TGTGCCAGCTCACCACCGACAAATACGCAGTATTTT CASSPPTNTQYF
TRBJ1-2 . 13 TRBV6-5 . TGTGCCAGCACCTTGGATTGGGGGAGGGGCTACACCTTC CASTLDWGRGYTF
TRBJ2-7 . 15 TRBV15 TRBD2 TGTGCCACCAGCAGAGATAGGGGCGGGAGCTACGAGCAGTACTTC CATSRDRGGSYEQYF
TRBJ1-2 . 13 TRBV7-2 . TGTGCCAGCAGCTCCCAGGGAATCTATGGCTACACCTTC CASSSQGIYGYTF
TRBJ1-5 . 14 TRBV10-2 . TGCGCCAGCAGCGCGGTGTTTAGCAATCAGCCCCAGCATTTT CASSAVFSNQPQHF
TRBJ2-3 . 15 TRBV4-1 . TGCGCCAGCAGAAAGGAGGGGGGGCGGCCAGATACGCAGTATTTT CASRKEGGRPDTQYF
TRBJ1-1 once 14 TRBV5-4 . TGTGCCAGCAGCTTCCCATCCGGGTCCACTAGGGCTTTCTTT CASSFPSGSTRAFF
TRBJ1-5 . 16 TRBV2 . TGTGCCAGCAGTGGACCACTAGGGTTTAGCAATCAGCCCCAGCATTTT CASSGPLGFSNQPQHF
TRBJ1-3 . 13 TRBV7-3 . TGTGCCAGCAGCCTTAAGCGCTGGGACACCATATATTTT CASSLKRWDTIYF
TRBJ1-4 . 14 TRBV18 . TGTGCCAGCTCACCACGGACTGTAGATGAAAAACTGTTTTTT CASSPRTVDEKLFF
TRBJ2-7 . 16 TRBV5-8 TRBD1 TGTGCCAGCAGCTTGACCCGGACAGGGATCTCCTACGAGCAGTACTTC CASSLTRTGISYEQYF
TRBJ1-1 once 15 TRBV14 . TGTGCCAGCAGCCAAGCCCAGGCTTTGAACACTGAAGCTTTCTTT CASSQAQALNTEAFF
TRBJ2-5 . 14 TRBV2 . TGTGCCACCAGCCGGGACTTCGGGGAAGAGACCCAGTACTTC CATSRDFGEETQYF
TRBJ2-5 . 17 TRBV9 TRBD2 TGTGCCAGCAGCTCCGGGACTAGCGGGGGGGCCTTAGAGACCCAGTACTTC CASSSGTSGGALETQYF
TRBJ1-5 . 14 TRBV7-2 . TGTGCCAGCAGCTTAAGAGGGAGCCGACAGCCCCAGCATTTT CASSLRGSRQPQHF
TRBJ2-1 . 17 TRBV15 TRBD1 TGTGCCACCAGCAGCTTTACCGGGACAGGGGGTTACAATGAGCAGTTCTTC CATSSFTGTGGYNEQFF
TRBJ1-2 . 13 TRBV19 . TGTGCCAGTAGTAGATCCGGGACAAGGGGCTACACCTTC CASSRSGTRGYTF
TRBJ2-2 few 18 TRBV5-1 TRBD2 TGCGCCAGCAGCTTAAGCGGGGAGCCCGTACGCCACACCGGGGAGCTGTTTTTT CASSLSGEPVRHTGELFF
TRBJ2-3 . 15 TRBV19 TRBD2 TGTGCCAGTATGGCTAGCGGGAGACGCACAGATACGCAGTATTTT CASMASGRRTDTQYF
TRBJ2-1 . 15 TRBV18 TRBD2 TGTGCCAGCTCACCAGGACTAGCGATCGAAGGTGAGCAGTTCTTC CASSPGLAIEGEQFF
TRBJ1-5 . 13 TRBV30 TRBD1 TGTGCCTGCCGTGGACAGGGGAGTCAGCCCCAGCATTTT CACRGQGSQPQHF
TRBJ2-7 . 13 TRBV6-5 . TGTGCCAGCAAAAACCCGGGTCCCTACGAGCAGTACTTC CASKNPGPYEQYF
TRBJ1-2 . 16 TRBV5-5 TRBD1 TGTGCCAGCAGCTCCCGAGGGGGCAGTCAAATCTATGGCTACACCTTC CASSSRGGSQIYGYTF
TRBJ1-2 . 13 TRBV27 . TGTGCCAGCTCCCCCGGCGGTGGCTATGGCTACACCTTC CASSPGGGYGYTF
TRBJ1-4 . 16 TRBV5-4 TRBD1 TGTGCCAGCAGCCGTGGACAGGGTGCAACTAATGAAAAACTGTTTTTT CASSRGQGATNEKLFF
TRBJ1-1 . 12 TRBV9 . TGTGCCAGCAGCGGCCCAGGGCCCGAAGCTTTCTTT CASSGPGPEAFF
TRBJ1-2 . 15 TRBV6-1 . TGTGCCAGCAGTGAATCGGACACCCGTCTTTATGGCTACACCTTC CASSESDTRLYGYTF
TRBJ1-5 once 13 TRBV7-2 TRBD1 TGTGCCAGCAGCTCCGACAGGGATCAGCCCCAGCATTTT CASSSDRDQPQHF